Shown below are 25 T cell receptor beta chains from a single sample sequenced in a study of blood T cell repertoires in COVID-19. The protocol was immunoSEQ multiplex PCR, while the TCRdb copy is restricted to in-frame clones and leaves out a portion. The table includes around 700,000 clones, about 87% detected once. Specimen: peripheral blood. Receptors were obtained from a woman aged 18-29 years with acute or convalescent COVID-19.

This chain uses TRBV5-1 with TRBJ1-2, with D possibly matching TRBD1 (5 bases). The CDR3 is 14 residues long. The V gene lost 1 base and the J gene lost 4 bases, with 11 bases spanning the gap. Germline V CDR1 and CDR2: SGHRS, YFSETQ. CDR3 nucleotides: TGCGCCAGCAGCTTGTCAACAGGTGTCTATGGCTACACCTTC. It encodes CASSLSTGVYGYTF.

This CDR3 is CASSGGVSSYNEQFF. In nucleotides, the CDR3 is TGTGCCAGTAGCGGAGGGGTCAGCAGCTACAATGAGCAGTTCTTC. The V call is TRBV19, the J call TRBJ2-1; a weak D match, TRBD2 (6 bases). The ends were cut back, 6 bases at V and 3 bases at J, with 15 bases in the middle. The germline V gene encodes CDR1 LNHDA and CDR2 SQIVND (reference sequence). This CDR3 has 15 residues.

The rearrangement joins TRBV5-1 to TRBJ1-1; TRBD1 matches 7 bases. Germline V CDR1 and CDR2: SGHRS, YFSETQ. CDR3 length: 15 amino acids. J gave up 3 bases and V 6 bases, and 11 bases lay outside the gene matches. CDR3 sequence reads: CASNARQGSYTEAFF. The CDR3 DNA reads TGCGCCAGCAACGCGAGACAGGGATCGTACACTGAAGCTTTCTTT.

The V gene is TRBV28, the J gene TRBJ1-2; 7 bases are a match to TRBD1. The length of the CDR3 is 15 residues. Germline V gives CDR1 MDHEN, CDR2 SYDVKM. Germline trimming cut 7 bases from V and 2 bases from J; bases unmatched to any gene: 10. CDR3 sequence (DNA): TGTGCCAGCACCCTCCGGACAGGCGTGAACTATGGCTACACCTTC. Its translation is CASTLRTGVNYGYTF.

A single count supports this clone. The genes are TRBV2 and TRBJ1-5; 7 bases agree with TRBD1. Trimming took 7 bases from V and 6 from J; bases not matched to a gene: 15. There are 16 residues in the CDR3. Germline V gene sequence: CDR1 SNHLY, CDR2 FYNNEI. CDR3 amino acids: CASTYETGDRGQPQHF. CDR3 DNA sequence: TGTGCCAGCACCTACGAAACAGGGGACCGAGGTCAGCCCCAGCATTTT. Using reference TRBV2 and TRBJ1-5 for the parts outside the CDR3, the full variable domain is EPEVTQTPSHQVTQMGQEVILRCVPISNHLYFYWYRQILGQKVEFLVSFYNNEISEKSEIFDDQFSVERPDGSNFTLKIRSTKLEDSAMYFCASTYETGDRGQPQHFGDGTRLSIL.

The chain has TRBV7-8 and TRBJ2-7; a weak D match, TRBD2 (5 bases). Per the germline V gene, CDR1 is SGHVS and CDR2 is FQNEAQ. This CDR3 is 13 amino acids long. Trimming left V 1 base short and J 9 bases short, with 13 bases between. The CDR3 sequence is CASSLGRSVGQYF. The CDR3 DNA sequence: TGTGCCAGCAGCTTAGGGAGGTCCGTCGGGCAGTACTTC.

The CDR3 DNA reads TGTGCCAGCAGCCCCCCGCCCGGGGGCCAAGAGACCCAGTACTTC. This translates into CASSPPPGGQETQYF. The chain combines TRBV3-1 (or the pseudogene TRBV3-2) with TRBJ2-5; D might be TRBD2 (6 bases). CDR1 and CDR2 (germline): LGHDT, YNNKEL (reference sequence). This CDR3 is built from 15 residues. The V end was cut by 4 bases, the J end by 1 base, with 13 bases between.

This chain links TRBV27 with TRBJ1-2, with D possibly matching TRBD1 (5 bases). The germline CDR1 and CDR2 sequences are MNHEY and SMNVEV (reference sequence). CDR3 length equals 13 residues. The V end lost 4 bases, the J end lost 6 bases, and 12 bases lay between the germline ends. Here the CDR3 reads CASSSNWGDGYTF. The CDR3 DNA follows: TGTGCCAGCAGTTCCAATTGGGGGGATGGCTACACCTTC.

This rearrangement joins TRBV11-3 to TRBJ1-1; 8 bases match TRBD1. This CDR3 has 13 amino acids. Unmatched junction bases numbered 1, after V lost 3 bases and J lost 4 bases. In germline, CDR1 is SGHNT, CDR2 YENEEA. Written as DNA, the CDR3 is TGTGCCAGCAGCTTGACAGGGGCCACTGAAGCTTTCTTT. This encodes CASSLTGATEAFF.

The V and J genes are TRBV6-5 and TRBJ2-3; the D gene is possibly TRBD2 (6 bases). CDR1 and CDR2 from the germline V gene are MNHEY and SVGAGI. This CDR3 contains 13 residues. V was cut by 5 bases and J by 8 bases, with 14 bases left in between. CDR3 nucleotides: TGTGCCAGCAGTAGACCGATGGGGGGTACGCAGTATTTT. It encodes CASSRPMGGTQYF.

The chain carries TRBV18 and TRBJ2-7, with TRBD1 matching over 9 bases. Germline V gene data show CDR1 as KGHSH and CDR2 as LQKENI. The V and J ends lost 2 bases and 3 bases, in that order; junction bases with no gene match: 23. The CDR3 has 21 amino acids. The CDR3 spells CASSPGFGGQGTLRGLYEQYF. The CDR3, as DNA: TGTGCCAGCTCACCAGGGTTTGGAGGACAGGGGACTCTAAGGGGCCTCTACGAGCAGTACTTC.

The J gene is TRBJ1-2, the V gene TRBV6-1; the match to TRBD1 covers 7 bases. The junction had 9 bases not matched to a gene; V was cut back by 0 bases and J by 2 bases. CDR1 and CDR2 (germline): MNHNS, SASEGT. This CDR3 region has 17 residues. CDR3 bases: TGTGCCAGCAGTGAAGCTCCCATGACAGGGACGAACTATGGCTACACCTTC. It translates to CASSEAPMTGTNYGYTF.

V is TRBV7-2 and J is TRBJ1-1, with TRBD1 identical over 7 bases. The J segment lost 8 bases and the V segment lost 6 bases, leaving 3 bases of the junction unmatched. Looked up from germline, CDR1 is SGHTA and CDR2 is FQGNSA. CDR3 length equals 11 residues. The CDR3 DNA is TGTGCCAGCAGTATACAGGGGGAAGCTTTCTTT. Protein: CASSIQGEAFF.

The chain couples TRBV6-2 or TRBV6-3 to TRBJ2-3; 12 positions agree with TRBD2. This CDR3 has 15 residues. V shed 4 bases and J 5 bases; nucleotides not matched to a gene: 4. The germline V gene encodes CDR1 MNHEY and CDR2 SVGEGT. This chain's CDR3 is CASSSASGGGDTQYF. The CDR3, as DNA: TGTGCCAGCAGTTCGGCTAGCGGGGGGGGAGATACGCAGTATTTT.

The table lists this clone with a few counts. The rearrangement links TRBV6-5 to TRBJ1-1; D remains unclear. The V gene's germline CDR1 is MNHEY and CDR2 SVGAGI. V shed 3 bases and J shed 0 bases, with 8 bases lying between them. The CDR3 contains 14 residues. The CDR3 loop is CASSYLNLNTEAFF. CDR3 in DNA: TGTGCCAGCAGTTATCTGAACTTGAACACTGAAGCTTTCTTT.

The chain combines TRBV19 with TRBJ1-1; D might be TRBD1 (5 bases). V lost 9 bases and J 4 bases, leaving 21 bases between the germline ends. The germline gives CDR1 LNHDA, CDR2 SQIVND (reference sequence). The CDR3 is 15 residues long. CDR3 loop: CASDQRGGVPTEAFF. The CDR3 bases are TGTGCCAGCGACCAACGGGGAGGGGTTCCCACTGAAGCTTTCTTT.

This clone appeared a single time. V and J are TRBV29-1 and TRBJ2-7, with D possibly matching TRBD1 (6 bases). Germline loops: CDR1 SQVTM, CDR2 ANQGSEA. The CDR3 runs 12 residues. V lost 4 bases and J 6 bases, leaving 13 bases between the germline ends. CDR3 in amino acids: CSVGTGSAEQYF. The CDR3 DNA reads as TGCAGCGTTGGTACAGGGTCTGCCGAGCAGTACTTC.

CDR3 in DNA: TGTGCCAGCAGTTACCGACGACAGATTCCCACTGAAGCTTTCTTT. The encoded protein is CASSYRRQIPTEAFF. The V and J genes are TRBV6-5 and TRBJ1-1; D possibly corresponds to TRBD1 (5 bases). This CDR3 is built from 15 residues. V dropped 2 bases and J dropped 4 bases, with 14 bases sitting between them. Germline loops: CDR1 MNHEY, CDR2 SVGAGI.

The chain joins TRBV6-2 or TRBV6-3 to TRBJ1-5; possible D gene TRBD1, 5 bases. With 2 bases removed from V and 7 bases from J, the gap between germline ends came to 18 bases. This CDR3 comprises 16 residues. The germline V gene encodes CDR1 MNHEY and CDR2 SVGEGT. The CDR3 spells CASSYGGARVTQPQHF. The CDR3 region has the DNA TGTGCCAGCAGTTACGGCGGGGCACGAGTCACCCAGCCCCAGCATTTT.

This clone was seen only once. The chain employs TRBV6-5 and TRBJ1-6, with 8 bases lining up with TRBD1. Germline loops: CDR1 MNHEY, CDR2 SVGAGI. The CDR3 length is 14 residues. Germline trimming cut 2 bases from V and 8 bases from J; bases unmatched to any gene: 2. CDR3 in amino acids: CASSYRDRHSPLHF. Written as DNA, the CDR3 is TGTGCCAGCAGTTACCGGGACAGGCATTCACCCCTCCACTTT.

The DNA of the CDR3 is TGTGCCTGGACAGGGGGCTTTTCCTACGAGCAGTACTTC. Translation gives CAWTGGFSYEQYF. The V call is TRBV30, the J call TRBJ2-7; 8 bases match TRBD1. Germline V CDR1 and CDR2: GTSNPN, SVGIG (reference sequence). The CDR3 spans 13 residues. V was clipped by 4 bases and J by 1 base; unmatched bases: 3.

V usage is TRBV10-2 and J usage is TRBJ1-1; 8 nucleotides agree with TRBD1. V lost 6 bases and J lost 0; bases outside the gene matches: 6. The CDR3 sequence is 15 residues long. Germline CDR1 is WSHSY and CDR2 is SAAADI. The CDR3 sequence is CASRVGQEMNTEAFF. In DNA form, the CDR3 reads TGCGCCAGCAGGGTGGGACAGGAGATGAACACTGAAGCTTTCTTT.

The chain is built from TRBV2 and TRBJ2-3; 9 bases map to TRBD2. The V gene end was trimmed by 8 bases and the J gene end by 5 bases; junction bases not matched to a gene: 14. Looked up from germline, CDR1 is SNHLY and CDR2 is FYNNEI. The CDR3 loop spans 16 amino acids. The CDR3 sequence is CASSVPSGGPGDTQYF. The CDR3 bases are TGTGCCAGCTCTGTACCAAGCGGGGGGCCGGGAGATACGCAGTATTTT. Full variable domain (rest looked up from reference TRBV2 and TRBJ2-3): EPEVTQTPSHQVTQMGQEVILRCVPISNHLYFYWYRQILGQKVEFLVSFYNNEISEKSEIFDDQFSVERPDGSNFTLKIRSTKLEDSAMYFCASSVPSGGPGDTQYFGPGTRLTVL.

The chain is built from TRBV2 and TRBJ1-6; TRBD1 matches at 7 bases. V trimming: 9 bases; J trimming: 13 bases; junction bases outside the gene matches: 9. This CDR3 region has 12 residues. Per the germline V gene, CDR1 is SNHLY and CDR2 is FYNNEI. The CDR3 loop reads CASTGDSGPLHF. Written as DNA, the CDR3 is TGTGCCAGTACGGGGGACAGCGGGCCCCTCCACTTT. The whole variable domain, remainder taken from reference TRBV2 and TRBJ1-6, is EPEVTQTPSHQVTQMGQEVILRCVPISNHLYFYWYRQILGQKVEFLVSFYNNEISEKSEIFDDQFSVERPDGSNFTLKIRSTKLEDSAMYFCASTGDSGPLHFGNGTRLTVT.

This chain joins TRBV2 and TRBJ1-1, with D tentatively TRBD1 (5 bases). With 7 bases removed from V and 0 bases from J, the gap between germline ends came to 18 bases. CDR1 and CDR2 from the germline V gene are SNHLY and FYNNEI. The CDR3 is 16 amino acids. In DNA form, the CDR3 reads TGTGCCAGCAAAGGAGGGGCCTTTCTAATGAACACTGAAGCTTTCTTT. Translated, it gives CASKGGAFLMNTEAFF.